Listed below are T cell receptor beta chains from one sample, sequenced in a study of cytomegalovirus exposure and HLA in healthy donors. This table comes from immunoSEQ multiplex PCR, and its TCRdb copy is limited to in-frame clones, with some not included. Of about 200,000 clones listed, around 80% are singletons. Sequences were obtained from PBMCs. These receptors came from a woman in her thirties in good health and CMV-seropositive. Both conserved end residues are part of each CDR3. Each record gives: CDR3 protein, CDR3 DNA, clone size, CDR3 length, J gene, V gene, D gene. D genes are given only for firm matches. Expanded clones are given a class, and other clones once, few, many or no size at all.

CASSLIAGGPLVQFF,TGTGCCAGCAGCTTGATAGCGGGAGGGCCTCTAGTGCAGTTCTTC,once,15,TRBJ2-1,TRBV5-6,TRBD2
CASSPGLAGGLSNEQFF,TGTGCCAGCAGCCCGGGACTAGCGGGAGGGCTTTCGAATGAGCAGTTCTTC,-,17,TRBJ2-1,TRBV11-1,TRBD2
CSVKFTGVWETQYF,TGCAGCGTTAAATTTACAGGGGTCTGGGAGACCCAGTACTTC,once,14,TRBJ2-5,TRBV29-1,TRBD1
CASSSAYEQYF,TGTGCCAGCAGCTCCGCCTACGAGCAGTACTTC,once,11,TRBJ2-7,TRBV7-2,-
CAIRGGRLTYEQYF,TGTGCCATCCGGGGCGGGAGGTTGACCTACGAGCAGTACTTC,-,14,TRBJ2-7,TRBV28,TRBD2
CATHPRGRETYGYTF,TGTGCCACGCATCCGAGGGGGCGTGAAACTTATGGCTACACCTTC,-,15,TRBJ1-2,TRBV2,TRBD1
CSVTGIGNEQYF,TGCAGCGTGACAGGGATAGGTAACGAGCAGTACTTC,-,12,TRBJ2-7,TRBV29-1,TRBD1
CASSYAPTSGRDEQFF,TGTGCCAGCAGTTACGCCCCGACTAGCGGGAGGGATGAGCAGTTCTTC,-,16,TRBJ2-1,TRBV6-5,TRBD2
CASRRDDTGNTIYF,TGTGCCAGTCGCCGGGATGACACTGGAAACACCATATATTTT,-,14,TRBJ1-3,TRBV19,-
CSVVGRATDTQYF,TGCAGCGTTGTGGGGAGAGCGACAGATACGCAGTATTTT,-,13,TRBJ2-3,TRBV29-1,-
CASKWELNTEAFF,TGTGCCAGCAAATGGGAGTTGAACACTGAAGCTTTCTTT,-,13,TRBJ1-1,TRBV7-8,-
CASSFGQSSSYEQYF,TGTGCCAGCAGCTTCGGACAGAGCAGCTCCTACGAGCAGTACTTC,few,15,TRBJ2-7,TRBV27,-
CASSSTGEKLFF,TGTGCCAGCAGTTCGACGGGTGAAAAACTGTTTTTT,-,12,TRBJ1-4,TRBV28,-
CASSLGGQGREQYF,TGTGCCAGCAGCTTAGGGGGACAGGGGCGCGAGCAGTACTTC,-,14,TRBJ2-7,TRBV13,TRBD1
CASRVGHSNTEAFF,TGTGCCAGCCGGGTGGGGCATTCGAACACTGAAGCTTTCTTT,few,14,TRBJ1-1,TRBV6-1,-
CASSGTSGSLGEQFF,TGTGCCAGCAGTGGGACTAGCGGGAGTTTGGGTGAGCAGTTCTTC,-,15,TRBJ2-1,TRBV6-1,TRBD2
CATSRDLAAGGWQYF,TGTGCCACCAGCAGAGATCTAGCGGCGGGTGGGTGGCAGTACTTC,-,15,TRBJ2-7,TRBV15,TRBD2
CASSPYRGVYEQYF,TGTGCCAGCAGTCCTTACAGGGGGGTCTACGAGCAGTACTTC,-,14,TRBJ2-7,TRBV27,TRBD1
CASSLEGAGANVLTF,TGCGCCAGCAGCTTGGAAGGGGCTGGGGCCAACGTCCTGACTTTC,-,15,TRBJ2-6,TRBV5-1,-
CASPIGGCTYEQYF,TGTGCCAGCCCGATCGGGGGTTGTACCTACGAGCAGTACTTC,-,14,TRBJ2-7,TRBV28,-
CASSVGGQGFEKLFF,TGCGCCAGCAGCGTAGGGGGACAGGGGTTTGAAAAACTGTTTTTT,once,15,TRBJ1-4,TRBV5-1,TRBD1
CASSSGMDGVEKLFF,TGCGCCAGCAGCTCAGGGATGGATGGTGTTGAAAAACTGTTTTTT,-,15,TRBJ1-4,TRBV5-1,-
CATTRDRARYQETQYF,TGTGCCACCACGAGGGACAGGGCGCGGTACCAAGAGACCCAGTACTTC,-,16,TRBJ2-5,TRBV15,TRBD1
CASSLLVRGDEKLFF,TGTGCCAGCAGCTTACTAGTTAGGGGTGATGAAAAACTGTTTTTT,-,15,TRBJ1-4,TRBV7-9,-
CASSVVGSRANTGELFF,TGTGCCAGCAGCGTAGTAGGTTCCAGGGCTAACACCGGGGAGCTGTTTTTT,-,17,TRBJ2-2,TRBV9,-
CASRDSMNTEAFF,TGTGCCAGCAGGGACAGTATGAACACTGAAGCTTTCTTT,-,13,TRBJ1-1,TRBV6-5,-
CASSLQGGYTEAFF,TGTGCCAGCAGCTTACAGGGCGGTTACACTGAAGCTTTCTTT,-,14,TRBJ1-1,TRBV7-8,-
CASSTPGLAVYNEQFF,TGTGCCAGCAGCACCCCGGGACTAGCGGTATACAATGAGCAGTTCTTC,-,16,TRBJ2-1,TRBV7-3,TRBD2
CSVRTGTSYEQYF,TGCAGCGTCCGGACAGGGACCTCCTACGAGCAGTACTTC,once,13,TRBJ2-7,TRBV29-1,TRBD1
CASRPSGETQYF,TGTGCCAGCCGTCCATCGGGAGAGACCCAGTACTTC,-,12,TRBJ2-5,TRBV7-9,-
CASSLSRDSSYGYTF,TGCGCCAGCAGCTTGTCTCGGGACAGCAGCTATGGCTACACCTTC,-,15,TRBJ1-2,TRBV5-1,TRBD1
CASSYSGGDFYYEQYF,TGTGCCAGCAGTTACTCCGGGGGAGACTTCTACTACGAGCAGTACTTC,-,16,TRBJ2-7,TRBV6-5,-
CASSVDQGRSGNTIYF,TGTGCCAGCAGCGTAGATCAGGGTCGCTCTGGAAACACCATATATTTT,few,16,TRBJ1-3,TRBV9,-
CASSRLAGGGMEQFF,TGTGCCAGCAGCCGACTAGCGGGAGGTGGCATGGAGCAGTTCTTC,-,15,TRBJ2-1,TRBV14,TRBD2
CASSERIPGSGNTIYF,TGTGCCAGCAGCGAACGGATCCCGGGATCTGGAAACACCATATATTTT,-,16,TRBJ1-3,TRBV2,-
CASSLLFDTGELFF,TGTGCCAGCAGTCTACTATTCGACACCGGGGAGCTGTTTTTT,-,14,TRBJ2-2,TRBV27,-
CASSASVWGTSHEQFF,TGCGCCAGCAGTGCCTCTGTTTGGGGGACTTCGCATGAGCAGTTCTTC,few,16,TRBJ2-1,TRBV5-1,-
CASSYRDSNNEQFF,TGTGCCAGCAGTTACCGGGACAGCAACAATGAGCAGTTCTTC,few,14,TRBJ2-1,TRBV6-5,TRBD1
CASSPQDRAGYGYTF,TGTGCCAGCAGCCCACAGGACAGGGCGGGCTATGGCTACACCTTC,few,15,TRBJ1-2,TRBV7-9,TRBD1
CASSFRGRGSYEQYF,TGTGCCAGCAGCTTCAGGGGGCGAGGCTCCTACGAGCAGTACTTC,-,15,TRBJ2-7,TRBV13,TRBD1
CASSPWTGRDNEQFF,TGCGCCAGCAGCCCGTGGACAGGGAGAGACAATGAGCAGTTCTTC,-,15,TRBJ2-1,TRBV4-1,TRBD1
CASSYSREWGETQYF,TGTGCCAGCAGTTACTCCCGGGAGTGGGGGGAGACCCAGTACTTC,-,15,TRBJ2-5,TRBV6-5,-
CAWSAPGLPREQYF,TGTGCCTGGAGCGCTCCGGGACTTCCAAGGGAGCAGTACTTC,once,14,TRBJ2-7,TRBV30,-
CASRGTGSRGVNTEAFF,TGTGCCAGCAGGGGGACAGGCTCCAGAGGGGTGAACACTGAAGCTTTCTTT,-,17,TRBJ1-1,TRBV5-6,TRBD1
CASSESRTGGQPQHF,TGTGCCAGCAGTGAATCCAGGACAGGTGGTCAGCCCCAGCATTTT,few,15,TRBJ1-5,TRBV2,TRBD1
CASSLGVGGEQFF,TGTGCCAGCAGCTTAGGAGTTGGCGGGGAGCAGTTCTTC,once,13,TRBJ2-1,TRBV11-3,-
CASSELTGMRKTEAFF,TGCGCCAGCAGCGAATTGACAGGGATGAGAAAAACTGAAGCTTTCTTT,-,16,TRBJ1-1,TRBV5-1,TRBD1
CASRPRTSGRKHSSYNEQFF,TGTGCCAGCAGACCCAGAACTAGCGGGAGGAAACATAGCTCCTACAATGAGCAGTTCTTC,-,20,TRBJ2-1,TRBV27,TRBD2
CASSSPRLAGGQVEQFF,TGTGCCAGTAGTTCCCCACGACTAGCGGGAGGCCAGGTGGAGCAGTTCTTC,-,17,TRBJ2-1,TRBV19,TRBD2